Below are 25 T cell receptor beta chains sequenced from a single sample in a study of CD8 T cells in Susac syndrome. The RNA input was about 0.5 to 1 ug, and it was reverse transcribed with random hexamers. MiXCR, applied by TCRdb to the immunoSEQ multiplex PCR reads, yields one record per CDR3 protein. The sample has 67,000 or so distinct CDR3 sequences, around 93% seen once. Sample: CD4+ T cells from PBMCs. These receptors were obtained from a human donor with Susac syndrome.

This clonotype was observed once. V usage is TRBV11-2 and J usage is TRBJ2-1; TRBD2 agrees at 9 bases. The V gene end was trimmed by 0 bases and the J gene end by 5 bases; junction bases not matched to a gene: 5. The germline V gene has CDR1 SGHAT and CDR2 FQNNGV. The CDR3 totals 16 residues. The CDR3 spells CASSLERGGLHNEQFF. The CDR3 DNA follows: TGTGCCAGCAGCTTAGAGCGGGGGGGCCTCCACAATGAGCAGTTCTTC.

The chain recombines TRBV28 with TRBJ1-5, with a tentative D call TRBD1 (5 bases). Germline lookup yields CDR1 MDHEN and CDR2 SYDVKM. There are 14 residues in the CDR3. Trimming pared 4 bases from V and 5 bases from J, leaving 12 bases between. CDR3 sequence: CASSSPQGYQPQHF. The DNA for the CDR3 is TGTGCCAGCAGTTCGCCCCAGGGCTATCAGCCCCAGCATTTT.

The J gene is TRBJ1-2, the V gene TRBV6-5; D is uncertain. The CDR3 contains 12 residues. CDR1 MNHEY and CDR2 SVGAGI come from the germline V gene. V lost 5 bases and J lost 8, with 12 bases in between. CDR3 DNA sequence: TGTGCCAGCAGTCAAGGTCCGAGGGGCTACACCTTC. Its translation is CASSQGPRGYTF.

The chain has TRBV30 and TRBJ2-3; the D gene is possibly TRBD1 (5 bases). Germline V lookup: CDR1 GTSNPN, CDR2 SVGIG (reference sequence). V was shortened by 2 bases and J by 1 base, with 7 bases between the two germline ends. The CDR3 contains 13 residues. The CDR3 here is CAWSSQGTDTQYF. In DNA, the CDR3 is TGTGCCTGGAGTTCACAGGGCACAGATACGCAGTATTTT.

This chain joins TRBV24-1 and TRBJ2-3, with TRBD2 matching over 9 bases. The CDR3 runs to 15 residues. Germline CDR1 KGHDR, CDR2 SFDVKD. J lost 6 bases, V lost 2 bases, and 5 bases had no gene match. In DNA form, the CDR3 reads TGTGCCACCAGTGATTGGGCGGGGGGGCCCGATACGCAGTATTTT. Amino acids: CATSDWAGGPDTQYF.

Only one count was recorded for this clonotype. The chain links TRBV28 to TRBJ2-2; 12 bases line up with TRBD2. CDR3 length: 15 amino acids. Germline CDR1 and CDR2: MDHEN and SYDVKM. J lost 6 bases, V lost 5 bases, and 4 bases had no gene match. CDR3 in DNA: TGTGCCAGCAGTCAACTAGCGGGGGGAGCCGGGGAGCTGTTTTTT. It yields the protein CASSQLAGGAGELFF. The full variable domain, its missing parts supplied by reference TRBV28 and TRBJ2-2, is DVKVTQSSRYLVKRTGEKVFLECVQDMDHENMFWYRQDPGLGLRLIYFSYDVKMKEKGDIPEGYSVSREKKERFSLILESASTNQTSMYLCASSQLAGGAGELFFGEGSRLTVL.

In nucleotides, the CDR3 is TGCGCCAGCAGCCAGCCACAGGGGGGGGAGCAGTACTTC. The encoded protein is CASSQPQGGEQYF. The rearrangement joins TRBV4-3 to TRBJ2-7; possibly TRBD1 for D (8 bases). The length of the CDR3 is 13 residues. Germline-derived CDR1 and CDR2 are LGHNA and YSLEER. V was trimmed by 3 bases and J by 7 bases, leaving 13 bases between them.

The CDR3 nucleotides read TGTGCCAGCAGTGCCCAGGGTAATTTCGCTGAAGCTTTCTTT. Translating it yields CASSAQGNFAEAFF. The genes are TRBV6-5 and TRBJ1-1, with D possibly TRBD1 on 5 matching bases. Germline lookup yields CDR1 MNHEY and CDR2 SVGAGI. Deletions cut 5 bases from V and 6 bases from J, with 16 bases between. The CDR3 extends over 14 amino acids.

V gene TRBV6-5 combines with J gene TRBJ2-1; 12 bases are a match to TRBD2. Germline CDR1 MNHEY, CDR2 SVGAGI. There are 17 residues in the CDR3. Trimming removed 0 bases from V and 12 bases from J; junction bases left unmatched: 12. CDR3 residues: CASSYSASGGAMSVQFF. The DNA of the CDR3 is TGTGCCAGCAGTTACTCAGCTAGCGGGGGGGCAATGAGCGTGCAGTTCTTC.

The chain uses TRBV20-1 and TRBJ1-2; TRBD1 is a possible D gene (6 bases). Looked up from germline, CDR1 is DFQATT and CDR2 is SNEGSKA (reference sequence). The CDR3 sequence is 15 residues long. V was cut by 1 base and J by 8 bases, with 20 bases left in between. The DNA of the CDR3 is TGCAGTGCTAGAGCAATTCAGGGGCGGGTGGTGGGCTACACCTTC. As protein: CSARAIQGRVVGYTF.

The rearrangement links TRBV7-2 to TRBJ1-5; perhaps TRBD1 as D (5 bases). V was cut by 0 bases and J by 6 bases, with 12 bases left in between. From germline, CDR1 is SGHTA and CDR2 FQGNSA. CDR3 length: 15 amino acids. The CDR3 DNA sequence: TGTGCCAGCAGCTTAGCCGGGGCATGGAGTCAGCCCCAGCATTTT. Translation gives CASSLAGAWSQPQHF.

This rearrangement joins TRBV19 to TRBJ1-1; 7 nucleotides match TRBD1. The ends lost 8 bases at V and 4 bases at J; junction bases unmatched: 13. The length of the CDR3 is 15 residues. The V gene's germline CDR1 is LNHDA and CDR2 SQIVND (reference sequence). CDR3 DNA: TGTGCCAGTCAAACCCGCAAGGGGGCGCGCACTGAAGCTTTCTTT. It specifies CASQTRKGARTEAFF. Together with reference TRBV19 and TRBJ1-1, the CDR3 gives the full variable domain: DGGITQSPKYLFRKEGQNVTLSCEQNLNHDAMYWYRQDPGQGLRLIYYSQIVNDFQKGDIAEGYSVSREKKESFPLTVTSAQKNPTAFYLCASQTRKGARTEAFFGQGTRLTVV.

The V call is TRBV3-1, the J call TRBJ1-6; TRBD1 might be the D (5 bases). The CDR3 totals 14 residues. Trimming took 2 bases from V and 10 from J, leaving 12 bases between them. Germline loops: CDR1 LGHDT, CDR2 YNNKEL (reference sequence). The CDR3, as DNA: TGTGCCAGCAGCCAACAGGGCTACGGATCACCCCTCCACTTT. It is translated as CASSQQGYGSPLHF.

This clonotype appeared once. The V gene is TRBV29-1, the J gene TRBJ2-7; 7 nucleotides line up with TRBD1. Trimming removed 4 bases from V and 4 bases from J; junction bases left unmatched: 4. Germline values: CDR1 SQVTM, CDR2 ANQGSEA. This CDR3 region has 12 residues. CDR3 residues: CSVAPTGYEQYF. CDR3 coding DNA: TGCAGCGTTGCCCCGACAGGGTACGAGCAGTACTTC.

The CDR3 sequence: CSARTGGTDTQYF. The CDR3 nucleotides are TGCAGTGCTAGGACAGGGGGGACAGATACGCAGTATTTT. The rearrangement links TRBV20-1 to TRBJ2-3; 9 bases align to TRBD1. The CDR3 is made up of 13 amino acids. Looked up from germline, CDR1 is DFQATT and CDR2 is SNEGSKA (reference sequence). Unmatched junction bases numbered 1, after V lost 3 bases and J lost 3 bases.

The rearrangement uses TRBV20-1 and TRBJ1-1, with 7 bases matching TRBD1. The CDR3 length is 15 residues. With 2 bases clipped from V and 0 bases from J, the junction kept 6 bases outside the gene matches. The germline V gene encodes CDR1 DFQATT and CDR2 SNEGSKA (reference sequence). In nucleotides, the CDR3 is TGCAGTGCTAGAACAACCGGGACAGTGAACACTGAAGCTTTCTTT. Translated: CSARTTGTVNTEAFF.

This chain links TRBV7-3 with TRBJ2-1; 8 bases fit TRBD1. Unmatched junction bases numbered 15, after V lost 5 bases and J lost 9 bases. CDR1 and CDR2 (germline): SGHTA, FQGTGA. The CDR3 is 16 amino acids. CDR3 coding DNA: TGTGCCAGCAGCCAAACTCAGGGGGCTGGGTTAGGTGAGCAGTTCTTC. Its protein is CASSQTQGAGLGEQFF. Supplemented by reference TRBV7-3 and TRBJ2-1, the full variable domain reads GAGVSQTPSNKVTEKGKYVELRCDPISGHTALYWYRQSLGQGPEFLIYFQGTGAADDSGLPNDRFFAVRPEGSVSTLKIQRTERGDSAVYLCASSQTQGAGLGEQFFGPGTRLTVL.

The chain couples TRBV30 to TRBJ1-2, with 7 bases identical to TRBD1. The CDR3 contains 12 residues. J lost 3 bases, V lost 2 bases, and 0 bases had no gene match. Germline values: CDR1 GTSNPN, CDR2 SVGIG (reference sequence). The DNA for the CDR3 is TGTGCCTGGAGTCAGGGGGACTATGGCTACACCTTC. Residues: CAWSQGDYGYTF.

CDR3 nucleotides: TGCAGCGGGGGACAGGGACAAGAGACCCAGTACTTC. As protein: CSGGQGQETQYF. The chain links TRBV29-1 to TRBJ2-5, with 9 bases lining up with TRBD1. Trimming took 7 bases from V and 2 from J; bases not matched to a gene: 2. Germline lookup yields CDR1 SQVTM and CDR2 ANQGSEA. The CDR3 covers 12 residues.

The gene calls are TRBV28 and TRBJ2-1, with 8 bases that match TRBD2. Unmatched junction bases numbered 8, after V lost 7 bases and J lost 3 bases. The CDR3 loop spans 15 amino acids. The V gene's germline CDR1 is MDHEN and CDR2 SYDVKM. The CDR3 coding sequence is TGTGCCAGCACGACCCGGGGGGGAGGCTACAATGAGCAGTTCTTC. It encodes CASTTRGGGYNEQFF.

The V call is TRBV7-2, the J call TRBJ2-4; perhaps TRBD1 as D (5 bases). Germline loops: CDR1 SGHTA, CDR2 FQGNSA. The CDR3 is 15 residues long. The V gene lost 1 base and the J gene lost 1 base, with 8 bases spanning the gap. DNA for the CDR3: TGTGCCAGCAGCTTAGACAGGCGGGCCAAAAACATTCAGTACTTC. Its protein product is CASSLDRRAKNIQYF.

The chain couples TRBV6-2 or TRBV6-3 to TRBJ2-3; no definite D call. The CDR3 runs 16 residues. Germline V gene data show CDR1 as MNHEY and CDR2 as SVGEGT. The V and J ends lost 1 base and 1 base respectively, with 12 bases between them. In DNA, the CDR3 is TGTGCCAGCAGTTACTTGGGGATTGGAGGCACAGATACGCAGTATTTT. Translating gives CASSYLGIGGTDTQYF.

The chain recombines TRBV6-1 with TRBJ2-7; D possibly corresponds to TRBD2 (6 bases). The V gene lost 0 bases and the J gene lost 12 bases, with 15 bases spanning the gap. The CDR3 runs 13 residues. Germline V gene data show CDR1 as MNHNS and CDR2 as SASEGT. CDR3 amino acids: CASSEALGGAMYF. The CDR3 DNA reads TGTGCCAGCAGTGAAGCTTTAGGAGGGGCTATGTACTTC.

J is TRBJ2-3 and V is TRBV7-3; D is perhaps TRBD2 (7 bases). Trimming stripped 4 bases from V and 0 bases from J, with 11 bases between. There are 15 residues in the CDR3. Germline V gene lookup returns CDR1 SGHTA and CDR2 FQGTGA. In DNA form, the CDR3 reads TGTGCCAGCAGCTGGGCGGGGGCTAGCACAGATACGCAGTATTTT. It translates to CASSWAGASTDTQYF. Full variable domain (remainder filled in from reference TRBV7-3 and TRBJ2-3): GAGVSQTPSNKVTEKGKYVELRCDPISGHTALYWYRQSLGQGPEFLIYFQGTGAADDSGLPNDRFFAVRPEGSVSTLKIQRTERGDSAVYLCASSWAGASTDTQYFGPGTRLTVL.

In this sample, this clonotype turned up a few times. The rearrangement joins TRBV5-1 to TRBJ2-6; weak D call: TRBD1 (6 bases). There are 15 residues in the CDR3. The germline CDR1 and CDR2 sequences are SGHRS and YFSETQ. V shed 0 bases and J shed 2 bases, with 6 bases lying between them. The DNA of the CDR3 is TGCGCCAGCAGCTTGGGACAGGCTGGGGCCAACGTCCTGACTTTC. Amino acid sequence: CASSLGQAGANVLTF.